The next 3 T cell receptor beta chains were all read from a single sample in a study of T cells expressing NK-cell markers. TCRdb reprocessed the 5' RACE reads and stores each CDR3 protein as one record, lacking DNA. The sample includes about 430,000 distinct CDR3 sequences. Sequenced sample: blood T cells: a sorted CD56 or NKG2C T cell subset, CD4+ or CD8+ T cells, or bulk PBMC T cells (not recorded which). The receptors shown here come from a woman in her fifties or sixties in good health.

This chain links TRBV7-9 with TRBJ1-4; absent DNA, TCRdb's TRBD1 call cannot be checked. CDR1 and CDR2 (germline): SEHNR, FQNEAQ (reference sequence). The CDR3 runs 15 residues. This CDR3 is CASSLEGQKDEKLFF.

This chain connects TRBV20-1 to TRBJ2-5; TCRdb gives TRBD1 as the D gene, but with no DNA this cannot be confirmed. Germline CDR1 DFQATT, CDR2 SNEGSKA (reference sequence). This CDR3 region has 14 residues. The CDR3 sequence is CSARDIYRVETQYF.

The chain links TRBV6-5 to TRBJ2-1; TCRdb gives TRBD2 as the D gene, but with no DNA this cannot be confirmed. CDR3 size: 13 residues. In germline, CDR1 is MNHEY, CDR2 SVGAGI. The chain's CDR3 is CASSFQIGTRKFF.